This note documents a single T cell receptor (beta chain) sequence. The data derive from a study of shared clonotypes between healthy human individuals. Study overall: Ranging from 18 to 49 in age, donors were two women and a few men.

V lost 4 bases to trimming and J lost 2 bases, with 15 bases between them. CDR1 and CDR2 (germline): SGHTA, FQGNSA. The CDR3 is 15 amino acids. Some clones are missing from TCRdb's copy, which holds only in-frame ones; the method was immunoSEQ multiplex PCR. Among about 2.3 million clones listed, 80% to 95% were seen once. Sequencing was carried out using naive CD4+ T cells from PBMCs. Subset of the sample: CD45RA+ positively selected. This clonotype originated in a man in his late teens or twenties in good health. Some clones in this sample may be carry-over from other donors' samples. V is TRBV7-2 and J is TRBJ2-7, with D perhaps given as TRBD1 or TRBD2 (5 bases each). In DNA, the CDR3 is TGTGCCAGCAGCTACTTTCCGGGACCCACCTACGAGCAGTACTTC. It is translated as CASSYFPGPTYEQYF.